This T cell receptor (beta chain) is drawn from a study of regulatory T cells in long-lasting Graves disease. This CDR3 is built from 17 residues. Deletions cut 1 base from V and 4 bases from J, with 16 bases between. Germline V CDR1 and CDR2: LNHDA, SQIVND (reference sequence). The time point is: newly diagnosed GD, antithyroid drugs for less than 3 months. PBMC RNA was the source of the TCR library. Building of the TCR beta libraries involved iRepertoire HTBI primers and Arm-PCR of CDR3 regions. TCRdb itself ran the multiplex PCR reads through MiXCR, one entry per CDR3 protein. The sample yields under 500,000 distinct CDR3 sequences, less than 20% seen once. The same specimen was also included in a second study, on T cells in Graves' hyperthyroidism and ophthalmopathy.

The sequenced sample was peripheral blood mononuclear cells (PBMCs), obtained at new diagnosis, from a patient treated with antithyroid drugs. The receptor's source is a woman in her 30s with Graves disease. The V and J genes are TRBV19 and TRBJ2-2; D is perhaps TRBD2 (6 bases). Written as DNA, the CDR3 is TGTGCCAGTAGTATAGGTTGGCTAGCGACGGGCACCGGGGAGCTGTTTTTT. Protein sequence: CASSIGWLATGTGELFF.